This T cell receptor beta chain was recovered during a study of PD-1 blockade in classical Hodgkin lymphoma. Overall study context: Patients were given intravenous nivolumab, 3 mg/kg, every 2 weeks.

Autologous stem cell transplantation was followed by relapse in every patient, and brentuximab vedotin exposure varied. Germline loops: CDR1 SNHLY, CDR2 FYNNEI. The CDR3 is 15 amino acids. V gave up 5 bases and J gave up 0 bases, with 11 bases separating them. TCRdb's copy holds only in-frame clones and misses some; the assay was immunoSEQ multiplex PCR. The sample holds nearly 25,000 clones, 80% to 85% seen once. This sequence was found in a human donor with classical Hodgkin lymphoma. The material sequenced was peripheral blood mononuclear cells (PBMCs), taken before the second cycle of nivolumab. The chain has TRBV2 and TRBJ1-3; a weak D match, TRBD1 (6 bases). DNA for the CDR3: TGTGCCAGCAGTATTCAGGGGTCCTCTGGAAACACCATATATTTT. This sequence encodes CASSIQGSSGNTIYF.